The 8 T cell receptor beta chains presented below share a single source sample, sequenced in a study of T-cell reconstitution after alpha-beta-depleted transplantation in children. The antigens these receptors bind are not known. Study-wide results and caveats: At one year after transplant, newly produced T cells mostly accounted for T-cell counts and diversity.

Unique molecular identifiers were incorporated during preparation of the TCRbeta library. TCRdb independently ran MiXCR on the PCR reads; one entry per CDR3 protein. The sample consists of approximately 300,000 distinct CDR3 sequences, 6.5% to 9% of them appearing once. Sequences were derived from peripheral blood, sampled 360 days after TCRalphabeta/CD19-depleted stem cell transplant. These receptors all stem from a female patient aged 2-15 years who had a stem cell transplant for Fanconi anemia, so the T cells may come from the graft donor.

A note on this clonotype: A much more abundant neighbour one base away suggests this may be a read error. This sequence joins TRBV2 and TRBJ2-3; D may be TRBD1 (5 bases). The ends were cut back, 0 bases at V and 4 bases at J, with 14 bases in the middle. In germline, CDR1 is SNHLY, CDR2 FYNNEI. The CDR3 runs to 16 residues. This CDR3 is CASSEAHRIPPDTQYF. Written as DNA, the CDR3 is TGTGCCAGCAGTGAAGCGCACAGGATCCCACCAGATACGCAGTATTTT.

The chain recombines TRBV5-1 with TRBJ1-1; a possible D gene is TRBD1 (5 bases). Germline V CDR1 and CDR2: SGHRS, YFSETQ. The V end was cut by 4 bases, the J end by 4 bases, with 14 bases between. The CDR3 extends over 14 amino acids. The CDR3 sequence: CASSERRDPTEAFF. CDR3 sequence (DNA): TGCGCCAGCAGCGAGCGCCGGGACCCCACTGAAGCTTTCTTT. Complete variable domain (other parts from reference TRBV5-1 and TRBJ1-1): KAGVTQTPRYLIKTRGQQVTLSCSPISGHRSVSWYQQTPGQGLQFLFEYFSETQRNKGNFPGRFSGRQFSNSRSEMNVSTLELGDSALYLCASSERRDPTEAFFGQGTRLTVV.

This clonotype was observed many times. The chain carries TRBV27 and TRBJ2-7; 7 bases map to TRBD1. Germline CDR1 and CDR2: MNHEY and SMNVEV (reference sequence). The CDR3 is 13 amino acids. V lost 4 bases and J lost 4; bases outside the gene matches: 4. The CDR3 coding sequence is TGTGCCAGCAGTTGGGGACAGAGGTACGAGCAGTACTTC. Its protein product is CASSWGQRYEQYF.

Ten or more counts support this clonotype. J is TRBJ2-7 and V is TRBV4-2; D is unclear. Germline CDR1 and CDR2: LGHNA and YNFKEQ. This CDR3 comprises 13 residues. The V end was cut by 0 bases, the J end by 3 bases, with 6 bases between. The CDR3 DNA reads TGTGCCAGCAGCCAAGATTTAAACTACGAGCAGTACTTC. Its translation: CASSQDLNYEQYF.

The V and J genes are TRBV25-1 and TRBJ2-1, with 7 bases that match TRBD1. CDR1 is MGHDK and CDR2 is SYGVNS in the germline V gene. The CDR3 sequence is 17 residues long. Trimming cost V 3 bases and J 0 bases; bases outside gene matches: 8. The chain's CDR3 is CASSDPGQAGSYNEQFF. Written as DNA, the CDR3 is TGTGCCAGCAGTGACCCCGGACAGGCCGGCTCCTACAATGAGCAGTTCTTC.

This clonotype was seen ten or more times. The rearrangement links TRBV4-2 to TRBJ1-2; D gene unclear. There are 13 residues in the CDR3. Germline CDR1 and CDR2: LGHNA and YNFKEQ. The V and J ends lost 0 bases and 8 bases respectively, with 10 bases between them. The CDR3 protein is CASSQEGMAGYTF. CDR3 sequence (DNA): TGTGCCAGCAGCCAAGAGGGTATGGCGGGCTACACCTTC.

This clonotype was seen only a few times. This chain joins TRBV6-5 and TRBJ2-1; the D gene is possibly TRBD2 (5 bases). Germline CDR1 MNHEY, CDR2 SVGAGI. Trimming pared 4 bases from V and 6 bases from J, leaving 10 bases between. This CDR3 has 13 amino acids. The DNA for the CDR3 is TGTGCCAGCAGTTCACTAGTAATCAATGAGCAGTTCTTC. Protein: CASSSLVINEQFF.

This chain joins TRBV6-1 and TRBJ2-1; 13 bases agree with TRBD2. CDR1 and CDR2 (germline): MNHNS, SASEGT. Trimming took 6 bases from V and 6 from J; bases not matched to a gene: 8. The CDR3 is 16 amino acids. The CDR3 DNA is TGTGCCAGCAGCCGAAGGACTAGCGGGGGCCCCAATGAGCAGTTCTTC. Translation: CASSRRTSGGPNEQFF.